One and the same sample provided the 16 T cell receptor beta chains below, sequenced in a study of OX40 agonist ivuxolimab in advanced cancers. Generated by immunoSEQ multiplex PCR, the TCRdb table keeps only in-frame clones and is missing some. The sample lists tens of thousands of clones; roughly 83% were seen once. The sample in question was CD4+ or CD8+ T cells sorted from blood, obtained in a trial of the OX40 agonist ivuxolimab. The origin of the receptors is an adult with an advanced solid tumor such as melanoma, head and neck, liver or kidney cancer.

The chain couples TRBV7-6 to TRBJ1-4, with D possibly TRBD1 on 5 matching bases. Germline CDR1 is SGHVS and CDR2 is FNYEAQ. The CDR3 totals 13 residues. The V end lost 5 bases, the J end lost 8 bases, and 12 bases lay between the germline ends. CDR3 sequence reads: CASSKQGREKLFF. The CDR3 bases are TGTGCCAGCAGCAAGCAGGGTCGGGAAAAACTGTTTTTT. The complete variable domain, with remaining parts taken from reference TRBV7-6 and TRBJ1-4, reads GAGVSQSPRYKVTKRGQDVALRCDPISGHVSLYWYRQALGQGPEFLTYFNYEAQQDKSGLPNDRFSAERPEGSISTLTIQRTEQRDSAMYRCASSKQGREKLFFGSGTQLSVL.

The CDR3 nucleotides read TGTGCCAGCAGTTTCAGGGATGGGACAGATACGCAGTATTTT. This sequence encodes CASSFRDGTDTQYF. J is TRBJ2-3 and V is TRBV6-5; possibly TRBD1 for D (5 bases). Germline V gene lookup returns CDR1 MNHEY and CDR2 SVGAGI. The CDR3 totals 14 residues. V gave up 4 bases and J gave up 3 bases, with 11 bases separating them.

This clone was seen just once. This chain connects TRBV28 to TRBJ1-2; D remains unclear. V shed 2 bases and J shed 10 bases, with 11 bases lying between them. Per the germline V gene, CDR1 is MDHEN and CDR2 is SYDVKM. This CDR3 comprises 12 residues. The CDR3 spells CASSLTGSYYTF. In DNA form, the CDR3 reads TGTGCCAGCAGTTTAACCGGGTCCTACTACACCTTC.

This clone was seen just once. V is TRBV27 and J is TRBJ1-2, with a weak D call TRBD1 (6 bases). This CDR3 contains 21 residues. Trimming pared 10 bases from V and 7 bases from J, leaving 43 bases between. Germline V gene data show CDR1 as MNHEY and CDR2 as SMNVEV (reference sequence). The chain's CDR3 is CATRPPTPGQRSMAGKGGYTF. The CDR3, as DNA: TGTGCCACCAGGCCCCCAACCCCCGGACAGAGGTCTATGGCTGGGAAAGGTGGCTACACCTTC.

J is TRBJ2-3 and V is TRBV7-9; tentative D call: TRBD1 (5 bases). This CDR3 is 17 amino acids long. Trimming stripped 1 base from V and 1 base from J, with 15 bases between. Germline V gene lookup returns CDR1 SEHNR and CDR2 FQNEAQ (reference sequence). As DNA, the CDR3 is TGTGCCAGCAGCTTAGGATCTACAGGAAGCCGCACAGATACGCAGTATTTT. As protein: CASSLGSTGSRTDTQYF. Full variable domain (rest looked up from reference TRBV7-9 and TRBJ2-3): DTGVSQNPRHKITKRGQNVTFRCDPISEHNRLYWYRQTLGQGPEFLTYFQNEAQLEKSRLLSDRFSAERPKGSFSTLEIQRTEQGDSAMYLCASSLGSTGSRTDTQYFGPGTRLTVL.

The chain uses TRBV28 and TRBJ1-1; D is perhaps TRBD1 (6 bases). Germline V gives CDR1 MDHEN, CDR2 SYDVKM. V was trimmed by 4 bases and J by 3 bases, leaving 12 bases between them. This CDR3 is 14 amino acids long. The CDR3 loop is CASSSRRGDTEAFF. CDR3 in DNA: TGTGCCAGCAGTTCCCGGAGGGGGGACACTGAAGCTTTCTTT.

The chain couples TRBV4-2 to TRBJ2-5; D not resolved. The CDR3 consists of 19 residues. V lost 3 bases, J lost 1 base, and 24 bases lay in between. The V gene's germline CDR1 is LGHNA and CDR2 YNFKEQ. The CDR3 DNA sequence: TGTGCCAGCAGCCATCCAAATTCCCCTCAGGAGCATCCCCAAGAGACCCAGTACTTC. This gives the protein CASSHPNSPQEHPQETQYF.

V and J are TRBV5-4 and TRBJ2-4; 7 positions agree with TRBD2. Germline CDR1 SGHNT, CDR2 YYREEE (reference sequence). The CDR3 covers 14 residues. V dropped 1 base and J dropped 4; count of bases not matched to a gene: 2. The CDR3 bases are TGTGCCAGCAGCTTGACGGGACTAAAAAACATTCAGTACTTC. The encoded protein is CASSLTGLKNIQYF.

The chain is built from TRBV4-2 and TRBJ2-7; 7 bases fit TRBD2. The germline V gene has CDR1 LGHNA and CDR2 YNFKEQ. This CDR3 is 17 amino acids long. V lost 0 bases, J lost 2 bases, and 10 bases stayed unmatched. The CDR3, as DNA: TGTGCCAGCAGCCAAGAGCCGGGGGGAGGGACCCCCTACGAGCAGTACTTC. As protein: CASSQEPGGGTPYEQYF.

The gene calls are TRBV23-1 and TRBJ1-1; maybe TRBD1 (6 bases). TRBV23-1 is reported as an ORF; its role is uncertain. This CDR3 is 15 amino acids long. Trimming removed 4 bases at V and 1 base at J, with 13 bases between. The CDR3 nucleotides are TGCGCCAGCAGTCCGACTGGGGGGGCGAACACTGAAGCTTTCTTT. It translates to CASSPTGGANTEAFF.

CDR3 region: CSATTSGGSSYEQYF. CDR3 DNA: TGCAGCGCCACAACTAGCGGGGGGAGTTCCTACGAGCAGTACTTC. V is TRBV29-1 and J is TRBJ2-7, with TRBD2 matching 12 bases. Germline assignment: CDR1 SQVTM and CDR2 ANQGSEA. With 7 bases clipped from V and 1 base from J, the junction kept 8 bases outside the gene matches. The CDR3 has 15 residues.

The CDR3 region has the DNA TGTGCCAGCACCCGGAGGGCCCCGGGAGCCAAAAACATTCAGTACTTC. Protein product: CASTRRAPGAKNIQYF. This chain connects TRBV21-1 to TRBJ2-4; TRBD2, the table's D call, was not compared with the DNA. TRBV21-1 is tagged as a pseudogene. This CDR3 has 16 amino acids.

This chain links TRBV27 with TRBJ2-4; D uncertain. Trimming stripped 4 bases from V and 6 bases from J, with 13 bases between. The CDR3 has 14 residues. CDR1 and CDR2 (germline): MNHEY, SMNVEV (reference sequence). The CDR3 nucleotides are TGTGCCAGCAGTTCGGTTAAGGAAGGAAACATTCAGTACTTC. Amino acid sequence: CASSSVKEGNIQYF.

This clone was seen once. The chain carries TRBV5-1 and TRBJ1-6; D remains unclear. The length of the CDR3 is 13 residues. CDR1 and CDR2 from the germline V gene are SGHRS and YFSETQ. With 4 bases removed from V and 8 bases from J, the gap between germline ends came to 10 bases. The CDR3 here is CASSPDIDSPLHF. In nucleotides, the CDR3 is TGCGCCAGCAGCCCTGACATAGATTCACCCCTCCACTTT.

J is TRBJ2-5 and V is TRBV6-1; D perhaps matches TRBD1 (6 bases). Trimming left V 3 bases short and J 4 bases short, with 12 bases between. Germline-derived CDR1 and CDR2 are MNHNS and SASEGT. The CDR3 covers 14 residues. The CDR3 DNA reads TGTGCCAGCAGTGAGACACAGGGTTTAGAGACCCAGTACTTC. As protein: CASSETQGLETQYF.

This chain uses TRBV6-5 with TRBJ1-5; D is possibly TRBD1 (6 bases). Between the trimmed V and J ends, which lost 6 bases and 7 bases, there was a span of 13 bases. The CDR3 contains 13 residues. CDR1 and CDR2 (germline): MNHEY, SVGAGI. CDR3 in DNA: TGTGCCAGCAGGGACACGGGGGGCCAGCCCCAGCATTTT. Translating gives CASRDTGGQPQHF.